This T cell receptor (beta chain) was retrieved from a study of cytotoxic CD8 clonotypes in ibrutinib-treated CLL. Study details: With a range of 6 to 36, the median treatment time before response samples were taken was 12 to 13 months.

The assay was immunoSEQ multiplex PCR, and TCRdb's table has in-frame clones only and misses some. The profile covers approximately 25,000 clones, with approximately 71% appearing a single time and 40% to 55% taken by the ten largest. Trimming left V 6 bases short and J 6 bases short, with 10 bases between. This CDR3 is built from 12 residues. Per the germline V gene, CDR1 is MGHRA and CDR2 is YSYEKL. This TCR came from a human donor with chronic lymphocytic leukemia. The sample was PBMCs, taken after 12 months of ibrutinib treatment. The chain couples TRBV4-1 to TRBJ2-3, with D possibly matching TRBD2 (5 bases). The CDR3 is CASRAPGDTQYF. CDR3 nucleotides: TGCGCCAGCAGAGCACCGGGGGATACGCAGTATTTT.